This T cell receptor beta chain derives from a study of T-cell memory formation after mild COVID-19. Study context: Clusters of TCRs were largely donor specific. General study findings and limits: Second-wave clones with a day 37 peak had unconfirmed SARS-CoV-2 specificity.

TCR alpha and TCR beta cDNA libraries with sample barcodes and UMIs came from 5'RACE using constant-segment primers. A single record per CDR3 protein comes from TCRdb applying MiXCR to the 5' RACE reads. Among some 97,000 distinct CDR3 sequences listed, 11% were seen once. This clonotype has more than one count but fewer than ten. What it recognizes is unknown. Sequencing was performed on PBMCs or a T cell subset sorted from them (not recorded which). The origin of this receptor is a man between 18 and 35 years old who had mild COVID-19 (a few samples of this study predate the infection). Cell type and time point are not known.

The DNA of the CDR3 is TGTGCCAGCACCGAACAGGGGGTGTGGACTGAAGCTTTCTTT. It yields the protein CASTEQGVWTEAFF. The genes are TRBV27 and TRBJ1-1; 8 nucleotides match TRBD1. Per germline, CDR1 MNHEY and CDR2 SMNVEV (reference sequence). The CDR3 is 14 residues long. V trimming: 7 bases; J trimming: 5 bases; junction bases outside the gene matches: 9.